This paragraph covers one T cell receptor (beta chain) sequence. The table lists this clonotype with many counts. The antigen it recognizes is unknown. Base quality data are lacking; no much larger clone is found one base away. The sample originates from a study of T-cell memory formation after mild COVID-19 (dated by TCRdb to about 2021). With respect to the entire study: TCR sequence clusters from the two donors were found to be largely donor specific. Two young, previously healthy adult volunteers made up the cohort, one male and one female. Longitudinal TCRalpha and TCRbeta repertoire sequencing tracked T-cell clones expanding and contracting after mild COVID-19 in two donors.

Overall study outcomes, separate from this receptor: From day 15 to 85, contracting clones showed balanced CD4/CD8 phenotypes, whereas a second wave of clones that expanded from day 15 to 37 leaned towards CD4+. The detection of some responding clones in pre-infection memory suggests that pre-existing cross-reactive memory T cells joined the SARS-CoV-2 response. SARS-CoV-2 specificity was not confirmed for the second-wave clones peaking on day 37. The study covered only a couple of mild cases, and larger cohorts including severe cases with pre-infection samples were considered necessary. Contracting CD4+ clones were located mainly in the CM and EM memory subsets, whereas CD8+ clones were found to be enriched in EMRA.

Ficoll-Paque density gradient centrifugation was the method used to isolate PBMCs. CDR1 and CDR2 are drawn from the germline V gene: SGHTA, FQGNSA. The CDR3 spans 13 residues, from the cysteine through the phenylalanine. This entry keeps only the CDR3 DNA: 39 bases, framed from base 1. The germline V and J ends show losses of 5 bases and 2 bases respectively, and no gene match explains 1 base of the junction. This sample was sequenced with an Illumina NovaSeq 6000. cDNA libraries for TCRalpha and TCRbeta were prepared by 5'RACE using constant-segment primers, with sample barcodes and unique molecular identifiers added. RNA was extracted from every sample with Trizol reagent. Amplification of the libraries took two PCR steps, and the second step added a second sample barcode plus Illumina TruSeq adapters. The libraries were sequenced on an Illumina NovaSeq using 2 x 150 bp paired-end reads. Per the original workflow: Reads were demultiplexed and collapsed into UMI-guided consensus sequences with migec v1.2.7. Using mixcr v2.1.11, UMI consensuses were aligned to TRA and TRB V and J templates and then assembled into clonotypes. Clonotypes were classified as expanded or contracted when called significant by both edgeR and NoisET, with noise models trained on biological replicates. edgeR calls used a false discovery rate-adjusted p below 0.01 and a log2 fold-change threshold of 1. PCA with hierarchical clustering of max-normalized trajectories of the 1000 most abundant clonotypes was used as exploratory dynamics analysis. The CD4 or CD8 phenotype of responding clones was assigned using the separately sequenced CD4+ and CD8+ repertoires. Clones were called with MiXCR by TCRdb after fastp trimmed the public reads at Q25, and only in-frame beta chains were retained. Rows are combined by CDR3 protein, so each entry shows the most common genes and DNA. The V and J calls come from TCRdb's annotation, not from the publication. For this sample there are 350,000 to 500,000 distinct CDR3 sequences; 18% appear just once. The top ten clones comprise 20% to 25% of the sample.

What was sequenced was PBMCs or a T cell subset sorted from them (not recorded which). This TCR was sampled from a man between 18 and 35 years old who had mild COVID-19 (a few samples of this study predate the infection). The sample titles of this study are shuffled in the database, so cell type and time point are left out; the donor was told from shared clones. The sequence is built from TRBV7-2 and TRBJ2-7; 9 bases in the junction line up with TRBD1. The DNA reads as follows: TGTGCCAGCAGCAGGACAGGGGCCTACGAGCAGTACTTC. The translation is CASSRTGAYEQYF.